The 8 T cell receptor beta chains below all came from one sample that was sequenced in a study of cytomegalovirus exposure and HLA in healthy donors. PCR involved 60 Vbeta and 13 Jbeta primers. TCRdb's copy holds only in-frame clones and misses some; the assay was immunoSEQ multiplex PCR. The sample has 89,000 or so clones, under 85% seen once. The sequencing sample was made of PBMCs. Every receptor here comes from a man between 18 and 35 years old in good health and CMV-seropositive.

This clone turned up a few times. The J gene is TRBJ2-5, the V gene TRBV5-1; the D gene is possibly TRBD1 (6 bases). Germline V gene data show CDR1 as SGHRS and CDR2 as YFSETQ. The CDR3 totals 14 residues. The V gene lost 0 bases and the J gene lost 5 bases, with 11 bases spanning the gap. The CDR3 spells CASSLAAGDETQYF. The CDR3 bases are TGCGCCAGCAGCTTGGCGGCAGGGGATGAGACCCAGTACTTC. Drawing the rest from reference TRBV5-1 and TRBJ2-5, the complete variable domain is KAGVTQTPRYLIKTRGQQVTLSCSPISGHRSVSWYQQTPGQGLQFLFEYFSETQRNKGNFPGRFSGRQFSNSRSEMNVSTLELGDSALYLCASSLAAGDETQYFGPGTRLLVL.

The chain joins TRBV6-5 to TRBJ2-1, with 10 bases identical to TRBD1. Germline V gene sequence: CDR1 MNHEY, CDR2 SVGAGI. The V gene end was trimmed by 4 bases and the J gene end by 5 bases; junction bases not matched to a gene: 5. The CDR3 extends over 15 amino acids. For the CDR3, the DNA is TGTGCCAGCAGTTTAGGGACAGGGGCGGACAATGAGCAGTTCTTC. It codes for CASSLGTGADNEQFF.

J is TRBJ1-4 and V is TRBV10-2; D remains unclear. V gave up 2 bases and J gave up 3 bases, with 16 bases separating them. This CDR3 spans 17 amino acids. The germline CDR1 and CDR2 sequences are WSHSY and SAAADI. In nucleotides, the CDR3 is TGCGCCAGCAGTGAGCAGCAGGTTAGGCTGGCTAATGAAAAACTGTTTTTT. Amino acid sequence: CASSEQQVRLANEKLFF.

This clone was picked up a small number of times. CDR3 amino acids: CASSKGGDRQETQYF. The CDR3 DNA reads as TGTGCCAGCAGCAAAGGGGGCGATCGGCAAGAGACCCAGTACTTC. This chain connects TRBV5-4 to TRBJ2-5, with 7 positions matching TRBD1. V shed 4 bases, J shed 2 bases, and the junction held 8 bases outside the gene matches. The CDR3 covers 15 residues. CDR1 and CDR2 (germline): SGHNT, YYREEE (reference sequence).

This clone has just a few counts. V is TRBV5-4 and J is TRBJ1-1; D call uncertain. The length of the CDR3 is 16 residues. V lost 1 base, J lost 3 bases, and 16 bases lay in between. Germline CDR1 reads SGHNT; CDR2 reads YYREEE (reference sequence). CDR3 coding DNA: TGTGCCAGCAGCTTGTGCGAAAAATGCACTCACACTGAAGCTTTCTTT. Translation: CASSLCEKCTHTEAFF.

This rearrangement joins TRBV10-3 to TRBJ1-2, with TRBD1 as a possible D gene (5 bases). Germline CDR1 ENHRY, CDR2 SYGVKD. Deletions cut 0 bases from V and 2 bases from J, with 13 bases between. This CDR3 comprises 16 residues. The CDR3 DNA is TGTGCCATCAGTGAGTCTGCTGGGGCTCTCAACTATGGCTACACCTTC. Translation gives CAISESAGALNYGYTF.

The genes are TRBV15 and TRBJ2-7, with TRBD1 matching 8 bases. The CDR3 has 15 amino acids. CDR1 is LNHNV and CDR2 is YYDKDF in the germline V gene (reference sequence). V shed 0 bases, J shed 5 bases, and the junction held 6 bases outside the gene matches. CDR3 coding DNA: TGTGCCACCAGCAGAGACCCAGGGGGCTGGAACGAGCAGTACTTC. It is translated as CATSRDPGGWNEQYF.

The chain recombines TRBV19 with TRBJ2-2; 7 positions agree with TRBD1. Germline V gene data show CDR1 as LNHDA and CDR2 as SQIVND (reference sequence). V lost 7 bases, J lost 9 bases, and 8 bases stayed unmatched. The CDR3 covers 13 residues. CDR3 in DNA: TGTGCCAGTATCGGGGACAGTTTGCGGGAGCTGTTTTTT. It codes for CASIGDSLRELFF.